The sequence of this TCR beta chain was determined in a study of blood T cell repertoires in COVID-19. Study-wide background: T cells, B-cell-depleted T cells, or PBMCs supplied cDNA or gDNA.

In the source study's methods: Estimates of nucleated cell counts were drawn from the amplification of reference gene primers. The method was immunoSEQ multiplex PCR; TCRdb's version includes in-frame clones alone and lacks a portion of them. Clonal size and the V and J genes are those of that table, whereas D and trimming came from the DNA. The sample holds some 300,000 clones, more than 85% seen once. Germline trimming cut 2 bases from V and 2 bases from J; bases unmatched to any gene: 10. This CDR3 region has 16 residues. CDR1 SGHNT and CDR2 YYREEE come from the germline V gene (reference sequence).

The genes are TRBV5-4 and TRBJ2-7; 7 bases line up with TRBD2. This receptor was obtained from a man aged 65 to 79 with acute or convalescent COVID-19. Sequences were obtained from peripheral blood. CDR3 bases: TGTGCCAGCAGCTTAGACGGCGGGAGTAGGGCCTACGAGCAGTACTTC. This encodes CASSLDGGSRAYEQYF.